The 22 T cell receptor beta chains below were found in one sample sequenced in a study of breast tumors, draining lymph nodes, adjacent tissues. The lymph nodes were axillary draining lymph nodes from breast cancer patients. In TCRdb, the multiplex PCR reads were re-called with MiXCR into one record per CDR3 protein. This sample has about 130,000 distinct CDR3 sequences, with approximately 20% found just once. Sequenced input: axillary lymph node tissue. The receptors were gathered from a female donor with breast cancer. Some clones in this sample may be carry-over from other donors' samples.

This clonotype showed up many times. The chain recombines TRBV9 with TRBJ1-2; D not resolved. Per the germline V gene, CDR1 is SGDLS and CDR2 is YYNGEE. V was pared by 4 bases and J by 8 bases, with 15 bases between. This CDR3 is 13 amino acids long. The CDR3, as DNA: TGTGCCAGCAGCAGTGGAGGTGCTAGGGGCTACACCTTC. As protein: CASSSGGARGYTF.

This clonotype was seen at least ten times. The chain joins TRBV10-1 to TRBJ2-7; D unresolved. CDR1 is WNHNN, CDR2 SYGVQD, per germline (reference sequence). The CDR3 length is 13 residues. The germline V and J ends were trimmed by 10 bases and 2 bases, with 15 bases remaining between them. CDR3 coding DNA: TGCGCCACCCCCGGTCGGCTAGCCTACGAGCAGTACTTC. It translates to CATPGRLAYEQYF.

Concerning this clonotype: This sequence may be a read error, since a much larger clone differs from it by one base. The chain recombines TRBV27 with TRBJ2-5, with TRBD2 matching over 7 bases. Germline CDR1 is MNHEY and CDR2 is SMNVEV (reference sequence). This CDR3 spans 15 amino acids. V lost 5 bases and J lost 5; bases outside the gene matches: 11. The CDR3 nucleotides read TGTGCCAGCAGTCTTGTTGCGGGAGATGGGGAGACCCAGTACTTC. Its protein is CASSLVAGDGETQYF.

The V call is TRBV6-5, the J call TRBJ2-2; perhaps TRBD2 as D (6 bases). The CDR3 is made up of 15 amino acids. V was cut by 6 bases and J by 4 bases, with 15 bases left in between. Germline V lookup: CDR1 MNHEY, CDR2 SVGAGI. Written as DNA, the CDR3 is TGTGCCAGCAGACTCTTCCCGGGACTCACCGGGGAGCTGTTTTTT. Translating it yields CASRLFPGLTGELFF.

This clonotype was picked up many times. V gene TRBV2 combines with J gene TRBJ2-7, with 8 bases identical to TRBD1. CDR1 is SNHLY and CDR2 is FYNNEI in the germline V gene. V lost 7 bases and J lost 6; bases outside the gene matches: 11. There are 14 residues in the CDR3. The CDR3 here is CASTNDRGIGEQYF. DNA of the CDR3: TGTGCCAGCACCAACGACAGGGGCATCGGCGAGCAGTACTTC.

As concerns this clonotype: This may be a read error, as it is one base from a much larger clone. The chain is built from TRBV6-6 and TRBJ1-2; TRBD1 is a possible D gene (6 bases). Germline loops: CDR1 MNHNY, CDR2 SVGAGI (reference sequence). Trimming pared 10 bases from V and 8 bases from J, leaving 20 bases between. The CDR3 is made up of 13 amino acids. The CDR3 loop is CANRDGQSGGYTF. The CDR3 DNA follows: TGTGCCAACAGGGACGGACAGTCCGGGGGCTACACCTTC.

This clonotype came up many times. J is TRBJ1-2 and V is TRBV10-2; the match to TRBD1 covers 9 bases. CDR3 length equals 15 residues. Germline CDR1 reads WSHSY; CDR2 reads SAAADI. V lost 7 bases to trimming and J lost 2 bases; unmatched junction nucleotides: 8. The CDR3 is CASTPRDRVNYGYTF. The CDR3 DNA follows: TGCGCCAGCACTCCCCGGGACAGGGTAAACTATGGCTACACCTTC.

This clonotype has a count of ten or more. The chain uses TRBV6-1 and TRBJ2-2; no reliable D call. The germline V gene has CDR1 MNHNS and CDR2 SASEGT. CDR3 size: 14 residues. V lost 1 base, J lost 2 bases, and 5 bases lay in between. CDR3 DNA sequence: TGTGCCAGCAGTGAAGTTCACAACACCGGGGAGCTGTTTTTT. Protein product: CASSEVHNTGELFF.

This clonotype occurred many times. The chain joins TRBV7-2 to TRBJ1-2; the D gene is possibly TRBD1 (5 bases). The CDR3 is made up of 13 amino acids. Per germline, CDR1 SGHTA and CDR2 FQGNSA. With 6 bases removed from V and 8 bases from J, the gap between germline ends came to 16 bases. CDR3 in DNA: TGTGCCAGCAGGATGGCAGGGAAGAACGGCTACACCTTC. Its translation: CASRMAGKNGYTF.

This clonotype occurred many times. V is TRBV20-1 and J is TRBJ1-3; weak D call: TRBD1 (5 bases). Trimming shortened V by 3 bases and J by 4 bases, and 10 bases separated the two germline ends. The germline CDR1 and CDR2 sequences are DFQATT and SNEGSKA (reference sequence). The CDR3 is made up of 13 amino acids. The chain's CDR3 is CSARRGSGNTIYF. The CDR3 nucleotides are TGCAGTGCTAGGAGGGGATCAGGAAACACCATATATTTT.

This clonotype showed up many times. V usage is TRBV4-2 and J usage is TRBJ1-2; no firm D call. The V end was cut by 0 bases, the J end by 2 bases, with 7 bases between. This CDR3 comprises 14 residues. The germline gives CDR1 LGHNA, CDR2 YNFKEQ. The CDR3 loop is CASSQDQENYGYTF. The DNA for the CDR3 is TGTGCCAGCAGCCAAGATCAGGAGAACTATGGCTACACCTTC.

About this clonotype itself: This could be a read error, since a much larger clone is one nucleotide away. This rearrangement joins TRBV5-6 to TRBJ2-1, with 10 positions matching TRBD2. The CDR3 consists of 17 residues. Germline loops: CDR1 SGHDT, CDR2 YYEEEE. The CDR3 sequence: CASSGRTSGSSHNEQFF. The CDR3, as DNA: TGTGCCAGCAGCGGGCGGACTAGCGGTAGCTCCCACAATGAGCAGTTCTTC.

This clonotype was seen ten or more times. CDR3 in DNA: TGCGCCAGCAGTGAGACCCCAAACGACAGACACGGCCGAAGCTCCTACGAGCAGTACTTC. Its protein is CASSETPNDRHGRSSYEQYF. The chain has TRBV10-1 and TRBJ2-7; D may be TRBD1 (5 bases). The CDR3 runs 20 residues. Germline CDR1 is WNHNN and CDR2 is SYGVQD (reference sequence). V lost 2 bases and J 0 bases, leaving 26 bases between the germline ends.

This clonotype was observed at least ten times. This chain links TRBV4-1 with TRBJ1-5; D gene uncertain. The CDR3 has 13 amino acids. Germline values: CDR1 MGHRA, CDR2 YSYEKL. Trimming shortened V by 5 bases and J by 6 bases, and 11 bases separated the two germline ends. For the CDR3, the DNA is TGCGCCAGCAGCGCAGATGTCGGTCAGCCCCAGCATTTT. This gives the protein CASSADVGQPQHF.

This clonotype was detected many times. The chain combines TRBV10-3 with TRBJ1-4; weak D call: TRBD1 (6 bases). V lost 0 bases to trimming and J lost 5 bases, with 13 bases between them. The length of the CDR3 is 16 residues. The germline CDR1 and CDR2 sequences are ENHRY and SYGVKD. CDR3 loop: CAISESKGGLNEKLFF. CDR3 in DNA: TGTGCCATCAGTGAGTCGAAAGGGGGACTAAATGAAAAACTGTTTTTT.

This clonotype was recorded only once. This may be a read error, as it is one base from a much larger clone. The J gene is TRBJ1-4, the V gene TRBV25-1; D gene uncertain. Trimming cost V 2 bases and J 17 bases, with 12 bases left between them. This CDR3 is 11 amino acids long. Germline V gene lookup returns CDR1 MGHDK and CDR2 SYGVNS. CDR3 bases: TGTGCCAGCAGTGAACCATCGTTGTTCTTTTTT. It is translated as CASSEPSLFFF.

This clonotype was recorded many times. The chain joins TRBV20-1 to TRBJ1-4; 7 bases align to TRBD1. The germline V gene encodes CDR1 DFQATT and CDR2 SNEGSKA (reference sequence). V lost 6 bases and J lost 14; bases outside the gene matches: 6. CDR3 length: 10 amino acids. CDR3 nucleotides: TGCAGTGCGAGGGGACAGTCCCTGTTTTTT. Its protein is CSARGQSLFF.

As concerns this clonotype: A read error may be the cause here, since a much bigger clone is one base away. The rearrangement joins TRBV6-1 to TRBJ2-3; D ambiguous. This CDR3 has 14 residues. Germline V lookup: CDR1 MNHNS, CDR2 SASEGT. CDR3 nucleotides: TGTGCCAGCATATATAGCCATAGCACAGATGCGCAGTATTTT. This sequence encodes CASIYSHSTDAQYF.

This clonotype appeared many times. The chain is built from TRBV5-1 and TRBJ2-7; weak D call: TRBD1 (5 bases). With 4 bases removed from V and 6 bases from J, the gap between germline ends came to 17 bases. Germline values: CDR1 SGHRS, CDR2 YFSETQ. The CDR3 totals 14 residues. This CDR3 reads CASSVDRGRFEQYF. DNA for the CDR3: TGCGCCAGCAGCGTCGACAGAGGAAGGTTCGAGCAGTACTTC.

This clonotype has a handful of counts. The J gene is TRBJ2-5, the V gene TRBV20-1, with D unresolved. The CDR3 sequence is 14 residues long. The V end was cut by 4 bases, the J end by 3 bases, with 15 bases between. CDR1 and CDR2 from the germline V gene are DFQATT and SNEGSKA (reference sequence). CDR3 coding DNA: TGCAGTGCTACCCACTTAGCAGGAGAAGAGACCCAGTACTTC. Translation gives CSATHLAGEETQYF.

Notes on this clonotype: Since a much larger clone is just one base distant, this may be a read error. The chain carries TRBV20-1 and TRBJ2-2; TRBD2 matches 11 bases. CDR1 DFQATT and CDR2 SNEGSKA come from the germline V gene (reference sequence). The CDR3 runs 17 residues. Trimming at V came to 3 bases and at J to 1 base, leaving 7 bases not matched to a gene. The CDR3 sequence is CSASLAGGRVNTGELFF. In DNA, the CDR3 is TGCAGTGCTAGTTTAGCGGGAGGGCGGGTGAACACCGGGGAGCTGTTTTTT.

This clonotype showed up many times. CDR3 coding DNA: TGCGCCAGCAGCTTGATGGTAGGCAGCTCTGGAAACACCATATATTTT. Protein: CASSLMVGSSGNTIYF. The genes are TRBV5-1 and TRBJ1-3; D remains ambiguous. The V gene's germline CDR1 is SGHRS and CDR2 YFSETQ. This CDR3 has 16 residues. The V end lost 1 base, the J end lost 0 bases, and 11 bases lay between the germline ends.